The 14 T cell receptor beta chains given below trace back to one sample, sequenced in a study of blood T cell repertoires in COVID-19. Produced via immunoSEQ multiplex PCR; TCRdb's table is partial and in-frame only. The sample yields fewer than 20,000 clones, roughly nine tenths seen once. The sequenced material came from peripheral blood. Source of these receptors: a man older than 75 with acute or convalescent COVID-19.

The rearrangement joins TRBV7-9 to TRBJ1-3, with 7 bases lining up with TRBD1. The CDR3 has 14 residues. J gave up 3 bases and V 5 bases, and 4 bases lay outside the gene matches. Germline loops: CDR1 SEHNR, CDR2 FQNEAQ (reference sequence). Here the CDR3 reads CASSLQGIGNTIYF. The DNA of the CDR3 is TGTGCCAGCAGCCTACAGGGGATTGGAAACACCATATATTTT.

The chain joins TRBV28 to TRBJ1-3; TRBD1 is a possible D gene (5 bases). From germline, CDR1 is MDHEN and CDR2 SYDVKM. The length of the CDR3 is 14 residues. V lost 8 bases and J lost 8, with 19 bases in between. The CDR3 here is CASSSGGVSYTIYF. The CDR3, as DNA: TGTGCCAGCTCTTCAGGAGGGGTTAGTTACACCATATATTTT.

V usage is TRBV5-1 and J usage is TRBJ2-3, with no clear D. Trimming stripped 5 bases from V and 0 bases from J, with 10 bases between. The germline gives CDR1 SGHRS, CDR2 YFSETQ. The CDR3 has 14 amino acids. In DNA form, the CDR3 reads TGCGCCAGCAGAGACGGCGGAAGCACAGATACGCAGTATTTT. The encoded protein is CASRDGGSTDTQYF.

The chain employs TRBV30 and TRBJ2-7, with D maybe TRBD1 (6 bases). V was trimmed by 4 bases and J by 3 bases, leaving 13 bases between them. CDR3 length: 13 residues. Germline loops: CDR1 GTSNPN, CDR2 SVGIG (reference sequence). The CDR3 here is CAWNQGSYYEQYF. In DNA, the CDR3 is TGTGCCTGGAACCAGGGGAGTTACTACGAGCAGTACTTC.

The chain uses TRBV19 and TRBJ2-1; D is unresolved. The germline V gene has CDR1 LNHDA and CDR2 SQIVND (reference sequence). V gave up 7 bases and J gave up 7 bases, with 14 bases separating them. The CDR3 contains 13 residues. Here the CDR3 reads CASKTWPDNEQFF. The CDR3, as DNA: TGTGCCAGTAAGACATGGCCCGATAATGAGCAGTTCTTC.

The chain employs TRBV18 and TRBJ1-3; 7 bases line up with TRBD1. The V gene end was trimmed by 3 bases and the J gene end by 4 bases; junction bases not matched to a gene: 6. The CDR3 has 15 residues. CDR1 is KGHSH, CDR2 LQKENI, per germline. The CDR3 DNA reads TGTGCCAGCTCACCCCGACAGGGCACCGGAAACACCATATATTTT. Translation: CASSPRQGTGNTIYF. Full variable domain (missing parts from reference TRBV18 and TRBJ1-3): NAGVMQNPRHLVRRRGQEARLRCSPMKGHSHVYWYRQLPEEGLKFMVYLQKENIIDESGMPKERFSAEFPKEGPSILRIQQVVRGDSAAYFCASSPRQGTGNTIYFGEGSWLTVV.

This chain joins TRBV5-5 and TRBJ1-1; 9 bases agree with TRBD1. CDR1 is SGHKS, CDR2 YYEKEE, per germline (reference sequence). The CDR3 has 15 residues. The V gene end was trimmed by 4 bases and the J gene end by 5 bases; junction bases not matched to a gene: 9. The DNA of the CDR3 is TGTGCCAGCAGCGCCGGGACAGGGCGAGGAACTGAAGCTTTCTTT. It specifies CASSAGTGRGTEAFF.

This chain links TRBV5-5 with TRBJ1-6; D possibly corresponds to TRBD1 (6 bases). This CDR3 has 14 residues. The germline CDR1 and CDR2 sequences are SGHKS and YYEKEE (reference sequence). With 2 bases removed from V and 8 bases from J, the gap between germline ends came to 11 bases. The CDR3 here is CASSLAQGYSPLHF. CDR3 bases: TGTGCCAGCAGCTTAGCACAGGGATATTCACCCCTCCACTTT.

The gene calls are TRBV27 and TRBJ1-1; D possibly corresponds to TRBD1 (5 bases). This CDR3 has 14 amino acids. V was cut by 3 bases and J by 1 base, with 9 bases left in between. The germline V gene has CDR1 MNHEY and CDR2 SMNVEV (reference sequence). The CDR3 DNA follows: TGTGCCAGCAGTTTGCAGGGAACGAACACTGAAGCTTTCTTT. Translated, it gives CASSLQGTNTEAFF.

V gene TRBV9 combines with J gene TRBJ2-5; 13 bases are a match to TRBD2. The V segment lost 4 bases and the J segment 5 bases; nucleotides outside the gene matches: 17. This CDR3 region has 19 residues. Germline lookup yields CDR1 SGDLS and CDR2 YYNGEE. The CDR3: CASSSRVGLAGKEGETQYF. The CDR3, as DNA: TGTGCCAGCAGCTCCAGAGTGGGACTAGCGGGGAAAGAGGGGGAGACCCAGTACTTC.

The chain carries TRBV29-1 and TRBJ2-3, with 8 bases identical to TRBD2. The CDR3 contains 15 residues. Losses at the gene ends were 3 bases for V and 0 bases for J; bases not matched to a gene: 5. Germline-derived CDR1 and CDR2 are SQVTM and ANQGSEA. The DNA for the CDR3 is TGCAGCGTTGAGATTCCTAGCGGGAGCACAGATACGCAGTATTTT. As protein: CSVEIPSGSTDTQYF.

This rearrangement joins TRBV18 to TRBJ2-7; the match to TRBD1 covers 11 bases. CDR1 is KGHSH and CDR2 is LQKENI in the germline V gene. The trim removed 6 bases at V and 5 bases at J, leaving 6 bases unmatched. CDR3 length equals 14 residues. DNA of the CDR3: TGTGCCAGCTCGTCGGGACAGGGGGTAAACGAGCAGTACTTC. This sequence encodes CASSSGQGVNEQYF.

This rearrangement joins TRBV6-1 to TRBJ2-1; 8 bases map to TRBD1. This CDR3 spans 16 amino acids. Germline V CDR1 and CDR2: MNHNS, SASEGT. The V segment lost 0 bases and the J segment 4 bases; nucleotides outside the gene matches: 5. CDR3: CASSEAPGQGYNEQFF. In nucleotides, the CDR3 is TGTGCCAGCAGTGAAGCGCCCGGACAGGGATACAATGAGCAGTTCTTC.

The chain has TRBV6-2 or TRBV6-3 and TRBJ2-1; TRBD2 matches 11 bases. This CDR3 region has 16 residues. Germline V gene sequence: CDR1 MNHEY, CDR2 SVGEGT. With V trimmed by 5 bases and J by 4 bases, 7 bases remained unmatched. CDR3 residues: CASSKPGLAAYNEQFF. The DNA of the CDR3 is TGTGCCAGCAGTAAGCCGGGACTAGCGGCATACAATGAGCAGTTCTTC.